Listed here is a single T cell receptor (beta chain). The antigen it binds to is not known. Base quality data are lacking; no much larger clone is found one base away. The data were taken from a study of T-cell reconstitution after alpha-beta-depleted transplantation in children (dated by TCRdb to 2016 to 2017). Broadly, across the study: Using TCR repertoire profiling, the study quantitatively followed how T-cell immune reconstitution unfolded in children after TCRalphabeta/CD19-depleted allogeneic hematopoietic cell transplantation. Summary of the overall study and its limitations: About two months after transplant, the apparently early recovery of alphabetaT-cell counts reportedly depended on just several hundred clones that had expanded rapidly and came from non-depleted graft cells. Over the following months the frequencies of hyperexpanded clones went down, and after one year T-cell counts and TCRbeta diversity were mostly credited to newly produced T cells. In some patients, the high TCRbeta diversity seen at day 60 was put down to recipient T cells and intrathymic progenitors that had survived conditioning.

The treatment or condition label corresponds to: allogeneic hematopoietic cell transplantation with graft depleted of TCRalphabeta T cells and CD19 B cells. The children who served as transplant recipients had been given grafts of TCRalphabeta/CD19-depleted allogeneic hematopoietic cells. Reading from cysteine to phenylalanine, the CDR3 counts 13 amino acids. Left in the record is the CDR3 DNA by itself, 39 bases read in frame from the first base. V drops 4 bases and J drops 5 bases, leaving 15 bases in between. The CDR1 and CDR2 encoded by the germline V gene are SQVTM and ANQGSEA. Libraries were prepared through PCR. Sequencing instrument: Illumina HiSeq 2500. TCR libraries were prepared with molecular barcoding, using unique molecular identifiers to normalize TCRbeta repertoire quantification. TCRdb reanalyzed the raw reads on its own, using fastp at Q25 for trimming and MiXCR for clone calling, and kept in-frame beta chains. Every CDR3 protein is listed once, alongside the most common genes and DNA of its rows. For this sample there are a few hundred thousand distinct CDR3 sequences; 13% appear just once. The ten largest clones represent around 2% of the sample.

Sequencing used PBMCs, mostly from graft donor cells, obtained 360 days after TCRalphabeta/CD19-depleted stem cell transplant. The chain is assembled from TRBV29-1 and TRBJ2-7; perhaps TRBD1 is the D gene, with 5 bases matching. This TCR was sampled from a male patient between 10 and 17 years old who had a stem cell transplant for acute myeloid leukemia, so the T cells may come from the graft donor. The CDR3: CSVGQTLSNEQYF. The DNA sequence follows: TGCAGCGTTGGACAGACCCTCTCTAACGAGCAGTACTTC.